A single sample is the source of the 27 T cell receptor beta chains below, sequenced in a study of blood T cell repertoires in COVID-19. The table came from immunoSEQ multiplex PCR; TCRdb's copy has only in-frame clones and leaves some out. The profile shows around 100,000 clones, roughly 82% of them singletons. Sequenced sample: peripheral blood. Every receptor here comes from a man aged 60-69 years with acute or convalescent COVID-19.

This chain joins TRBV6-5 and TRBJ1-5; maybe TRBD1 (6 bases). The CDR3 covers 16 residues. The germline V gene encodes CDR1 MNHEY and CDR2 SVGAGI. Trimming removed 2 bases at V and 6 bases at J, with 17 bases between. Here the CDR3 reads CASSYGGGALGQPQHF. The CDR3 DNA reads TGTGCCAGCAGTTACGGGGGGGGCGCGCTGGGTCAGCCCCAGCATTTT.

The rearrangement joins TRBV7-2 to TRBJ2-3; a weak D match, TRBD1 (6 bases). Trimming took off 5 bases at V and 0 bases at J, with 15 bases between the two ends. CDR3 size: 16 residues. Germline loops: CDR1 SGHTA, CDR2 FQGNSA. CDR3: CASSPRTVASTDTQYF. CDR3 sequence (DNA): TGTGCCAGCAGCCCCAGGACAGTCGCTAGCACAGATACGCAGTATTTT.

A note on this clone: Other DNA variants within this sample encode the same CDR3. The chain has TRBV3-1 (or the pseudogene TRBV3-2) and TRBJ2-7; no reliable D call. Germline V gene sequence: CDR1 LGHDT, CDR2 YNNKEL (reference sequence). There are 13 residues in the CDR3. V was shortened by 4 bases and J by 4 bases, with 11 bases between the two germline ends. The CDR3 coding sequence is TGTGCCAGCAGCCTCGGCAGAGGATACGAGCAGTACTTC. The encoded protein is CASSLGRGYEQYF.

The CDR3: CASSPYGVQGSSPLHF. In DNA, the CDR3 is TGTGCCAGCAGTCCATATGGGGTGCAGGGGAGTTCACCCCTCCACTTT. This sequence joins TRBV27 and TRBJ1-6, with a possible D match to TRBD1 (6 bases). Deletions cut 5 bases from V and 9 bases from J, with 20 bases between. Germline CDR1 and CDR2: MNHEY and SMNVEV (reference sequence). This CDR3 has 16 residues.

This clone was recorded at least ten times. The genes are TRBV3-1 (or the pseudogene TRBV3-2) and TRBJ1-3; D unresolved. CDR1 is LGHDT, CDR2 YNNKEL, per germline (reference sequence). This CDR3 has 14 amino acids. V was trimmed by 4 bases and J by 4 bases, leaving 11 bases between them. The chain's CDR3 is CASSRRSVGNTIYF. Written as DNA, the CDR3 is TGTGCCAGCAGCCGGCGGTCTGTGGGAAACACCATATATTTT.

This chain links TRBV7-8 with TRBJ1-6, with D perhaps TRBD1 (6 bases). With 5 bases removed from V and 4 bases from J, the gap between germline ends came to 15 bases. CDR1 and CDR2 from the germline V gene are SGHVS and FQNEAQ. This CDR3 is 16 amino acids long. The CDR3 DNA reads as TGTGCCAGCAGCCCTAAGGGGGAAACATATAATTCACCCCTCCACTTT. Translation: CASSPKGETYNSPLHF.

The chain joins TRBV28 to TRBJ2-7; D perhaps matches TRBD2 (6 bases). Germline CDR1 and CDR2: MDHEN and SYDVKM. The CDR3 spans 13 residues. V shed 8 bases and J shed 3 bases, with 14 bases lying between them. The CDR3 DNA sequence: TGTGCCAGCGGGCTAGCGAGTTACTACGAGCAGTACTTC. Translated, it gives CASGLASYYEQYF.

The J gene is TRBJ2-1, the V gene TRBV24-1; 13 bases agree with TRBD2. Germline V gene sequence: CDR1 KGHDR, CDR2 SFDVKD. The CDR3 is 15 residues long. The ends lost 6 bases at V and 9 bases at J; junction bases unmatched: 7. The CDR3 loop is CATSFGTSGMGEQFF. CDR3 bases: TGTGCCACCAGTTTCGGGACTAGCGGGATGGGTGAGCAGTTCTTC.

V and J are TRBV10-3 and TRBJ1-2; maybe TRBD1 (6 bases). Trimming took off 4 bases at V and 4 bases at J, with 10 bases between the two ends. CDR3 length: 13 amino acids. Per germline, CDR1 ENHRY and CDR2 SYGVKD. The chain's CDR3 is CAISATGTYGYTF. CDR3 DNA: TGTGCCATCAGTGCTACAGGGACCTATGGCTACACCTTC.

In DNA, the CDR3 is TGTGCCAGCAGCCGAGATTGGACAGGGCACACCGGGGAGCTGTTTTTT. It encodes CASSRDWTGHTGELFF. The genes are TRBV7-8 and TRBJ2-2, with 8 nucleotides matching TRBD1. The CDR3 covers 16 residues. Germline CDR1 is SGHVS and CDR2 is FQNEAQ. V gave up 5 bases and J gave up 3 bases; unmatched junction bases: 8.

The chain employs TRBV2 and TRBJ2-2; the D gene is possibly TRBD1 (6 bases). The CDR3 covers 13 residues. Germline V gives CDR1 SNHLY, CDR2 FYNNEI. With 2 bases removed from V and 6 bases from J, the gap between germline ends came to 7 bases. For the CDR3, the DNA is TGTGCCAGCAGTGAATCAGGGGCCGGGGAGCTGTTTTTT. It yields the protein CASSESGAGELFF.

The rearrangement joins TRBV4-1 to TRBJ1-5; 9 bases line up with TRBD1. CDR1 and CDR2 (germline): MGHRA, YSYEKL. CDR3 length: 16 residues. J was trimmed by 2 bases and V by 2 bases; bases with no gene match: 4. The CDR3, as DNA: TGCGCCAGCAGCCAAAGGACAGGGGTCGGCAATCAGCCCCAGCATTTT. It yields the protein CASSQRTGVGNQPQHF.

The chain carries TRBV7-9 and TRBJ1-2, with D uncertain. CDR1 and CDR2 (germline): SEHNR, FQNEAQ (reference sequence). There are 11 residues in the CDR3. Trimming removed 2 bases at V and 7 bases at J, with 5 bases between. The CDR3 sequence: CASSLWAGYTF. The DNA for the CDR3 is TGTGCCAGCAGCTTATGGGCTGGCTACACCTTC.

The rearrangement joins TRBV28 to TRBJ2-7, with TRBD2 identical over 7 bases. Germline-derived CDR1 and CDR2 are MDHEN and SYDVKM. CDR3 length: 14 residues. V dropped 5 bases and J dropped 4; count of bases not matched to a gene: 8. DNA for the CDR3: TGTGCCAGCAGTCCCTCTAGCGGACTTTACGAGCAGTACTTC. Translation gives CASSPSSGLYEQYF.

V is TRBV3-1 (or the pseudogene TRBV3-2) and J is TRBJ2-1; D gene ambiguous. The CDR3 extends over 16 amino acids. The germline V and J ends were trimmed by 1 base and 0 bases, with 10 bases remaining between them. CDR1 and CDR2 (germline): LGHDT, YNNKEL (reference sequence). CDR3 in DNA: TGTGCCAGCAGCCAAGGCCCCGAGGTCTCCTACAATGAGCAGTTCTTC. Protein product: CASSQGPEVSYNEQFF.

CDR3 sequence: CASSLSRVGNGYTF. CDR3 nucleotides: TGTGCCAGCAGTTTAAGTCGGGTGGGTAATGGCTACACCTTC. The V and J genes are TRBV27 and TRBJ1-2; D gene ambiguous. The ends were cut back, 2 bases at V and 6 bases at J, with 13 bases in the middle. CDR3 length: 14 residues. CDR1 is MNHEY, CDR2 SMNVEV, per germline (reference sequence).

The genes are TRBV7-8 and TRBJ2-7; TRBD2 aligns across 15 bases. V shed 4 bases, J shed 4 bases, and the junction held 11 bases outside the gene matches. Germline values: CDR1 SGHVS, CDR2 FQNEAQ. This CDR3 contains 18 residues. CDR3 protein: CASSSAVGTSGGIYEQYF. The DNA of the CDR3 is TGTGCCAGCAGCTCAGCCGTGGGGACTAGCGGGGGGATATACGAGCAGTACTTC.

The chain links TRBV6-5 to TRBJ1-1; 11 nucleotides align to TRBD1. Unmatched junction bases numbered 11, after V lost 8 bases and J lost 6 bases. CDR3 length: 15 residues. The V gene's germline CDR1 is MNHEY and CDR2 SVGAGI. The chain's CDR3 is CASQGQGGRDPEAFF. In DNA, the CDR3 is TGTGCCAGCCAGGGACAGGGGGGGAGAGACCCTGAAGCTTTCTTT.

The chain links TRBV28 to TRBJ1-3, with 10 bases that match TRBD1. CDR1 MDHEN and CDR2 SYDVKM come from the germline V gene. V gave up 7 bases and J gave up 3 bases; unmatched junction bases: 3. This CDR3 is built from 14 residues. Here the CDR3 DNA reads TGTGCCAGCACGGGGACAGGGGATGGAAACACCATATATTTT. Translation: CASTGTGDGNTIYF.

The chain combines TRBV7-9 with TRBJ1-1, with 7 bases aligning to TRBD1. This CDR3 is 14 amino acids long. The V segment lost 5 bases and the J segment 4 bases; nucleotides outside the gene matches: 7. Germline lookup yields CDR1 SEHNR and CDR2 FQNEAQ (reference sequence). Here the CDR3 reads CASSKGQLFTEAFF. The CDR3 nucleotides read TGTGCCAGCAGCAAGGGACAGTTGTTCACTGAAGCTTTCTTT.

V and J are TRBV19 and TRBJ2-1; 7 bases agree with TRBD1. The V gene end was trimmed by 6 bases and the J gene end by 7 bases; junction bases not matched to a gene: 9. The CDR3 totals 14 residues. Germline V gives CDR1 LNHDA, CDR2 SQIVND (reference sequence). CDR3: CASSPPDRENEQFF. The CDR3, as DNA: TGTGCCAGTAGCCCCCCCGACAGGGAAAATGAGCAGTTCTTC.

The chain joins TRBV29-1 to TRBJ1-5; D uncertain. Germline V gene data show CDR1 as SQVTM and CDR2 as ANQGSEA. Deletions cut 4 bases from V and 4 bases from J, with 8 bases between. This CDR3 has 12 amino acids. The CDR3 sequence: CSVGGFNQPQHF. In DNA form, the CDR3 reads TGCAGCGTTGGAGGGTTTAATCAGCCCCAGCATTTT.

The chain combines TRBV7-6 with TRBJ2-3, with D maybe TRBD2 (5 bases). CDR1 is SGHVS and CDR2 is FNYEAQ in the germline V gene. This CDR3 comprises 15 residues. Between the trimmed V and J ends, which lost 4 bases and 0 bases, there was a span of 11 bases. The CDR3 DNA reads TGTGCCAGCAGCTCATATGGCGGGAGCACAGATACGCAGTATTTT. This gives the protein CASSSYGGSTDTQYF.

The chain has TRBV29-1 and TRBJ2-5; TRBD2 aligns across 7 bases. V gave up 4 bases and J gave up 0 bases; unmatched junction bases: 8. The germline V gene encodes CDR1 SQVTM and CDR2 ANQGSEA. The length of the CDR3 is 15 residues. The CDR3 coding sequence is TGCAGCGTTGGGGGCGGGGGTTGGTACCAAGAGACCCAGTACTTC. Protein sequence: CSVGGGGWYQETQYF.

This clone was seen a handful of times. The CDR3, as DNA: TGTGCCAGCAGCCTGGGGGACAGGGGAGCTAACTATGGCTACACCTTC. It codes for CASSLGDRGANYGYTF. The V gene is TRBV5-6, the J gene TRBJ1-2, with 10 bases lining up with TRBD1. The germline gives CDR1 SGHDT, CDR2 YYEEEE. The CDR3 consists of 16 residues. The ends lost 4 bases at V and 0 bases at J; junction bases unmatched: 6.

The V and J genes are TRBV7-3 and TRBJ2-2; 10 nucleotides agree with TRBD2. CDR1 is SGHTA, CDR2 FQGTGA, per germline. There are 19 residues in the CDR3. V trimming: 1 base; J trimming: 0 bases; junction bases outside the gene matches: 8. CDR3 nucleotides: TGTGCCAGCAGCTTAAGAGGGCTAGCGGGGGTCTCGAACACCGGGGAGCTGTTTTTT. It translates to CASSLRGLAGVSNTGELFF.

This sequence joins TRBV18 and TRBJ2-1; TRBD2 agrees at 14 bases. Looked up from germline, CDR1 is KGHSH and CDR2 is LQKENI. The CDR3 is 17 residues long. J gave up 5 bases and V 8 bases, and 11 bases lay outside the gene matches. CDR3 in amino acids: CASTTPSGLAGDNEQFF. In nucleotides, the CDR3 is TGTGCCAGCACCACCCCCTCGGGACTAGCGGGAGACAATGAGCAGTTCTTC.